A selection of T cell receptor beta chains follows, all from one sample in a study of blood T cell repertoires in COVID-19. Generated by immunoSEQ multiplex PCR, the TCRdb table keeps only in-frame clones and is missing some. This sample yields 150,000 to 200,000 clones, of which over 80% are seen a single time; 6.5% to 9.5% belongs to the top ten. The sample comprised peripheral blood. These receptors were taken from an older woman with COVID-19, enrolled during active disease. Each CDR3 is given with its conserved first and last residue. Fields, in order: J gene, clone size, V gene, D gene, CDR3 protein, CDR3 DNA. The D gene is left open where the match is weak. A row's size may be missing; if present it is once, few, many or a size class.

>TRBJ2-2|NA|TRBV5-1|TRBD1
CASSLAGQFGELFF
TGCGCCAGCAGCTTGGCGGGACAGTTCGGGGAGCTGTTTTTT
>TRBJ2-1|NA|TRBV19|NA
CASSRFGSNEQFF
TGTGCCAGTAGTAGATTCGGGAGCAATGAGCAGTTCTTC
>TRBJ1-1|few|TRBV7-2|NA
CASSLILSGGEAFF
TGTGCCAGCAGCTTAATTCTCTCTGGGGGGGAAGCTTTCTTT
>TRBJ2-7|few|TRBV5-1|NA
CASSLGLAPSEQYF
TGCGCCAGCAGCTTGGGGCTAGCGCCATCCGAGCAGTACTTC
>TRBJ1-6|few|TRBV18|NA
CASSQQGSNSPLHF
TGTGCCAGCTCACAGCAGGGGAGTAATTCACCCCTCCACTTT
>TRBJ1-5|NA|TRBV30|NA
CAWSRQGNQPQHF
TGTGCCTGGTCAAGACAGGGCAATCAGCCCCAGCATTTT
>TRBJ1-6|few|TRBV2|TRBD1
CASRTGTGRNSPLHF
TGTGCCAGCAGGACGGGGACAGGACGTAATTCACCCCTCCACTTT
>TRBJ2-5|NA|TRBV2|NA
CASSEGGWGGTGGPQYF
TGTGCCAGCAGTGAGGGAGGTTGGGGAGGAACAGGCGGACCCCAGTACTTC
>TRBJ1-4|NA|TRBV5-6|NA
CASSDSATNEKLFF
TGTGCCAGCAGTGACAGTGCAACTAATGAAAAACTGTTTTTT
>TRBJ1-5|NA|TRBV10-3|TRBD1
CAISESLSVGGDQPQHF
TGTGCCATCAGTGAGTCATTATCGGTAGGGGGCGACCAGCCCCAGCATTTT